The entry that follows covers one T cell receptor (beta chain) sequence. Transcripts of RNA were the source for amplifying TCR beta CDR3 regions. First-round RT-PCR employed HTBI primers, with a second-round multiplex PCR after it. TCRdb ran MiXCR on the multiplex PCR reads and lists one entry per CDR3 protein. This table has about 1.2 million distinct CDR3 sequences, 36% appearing once. The authors enrolled newly diagnosed hyperthyroidism patients aged 18 to 65 with under 2 months' duration. In this cohort, patients with other autoimmune diseases, uncontrolled infections, pregnancy or lactation were excluded. Diagnosis was based on clinical symptoms, serum thyroxine, TRAb, thyroid ultrasound and orbital computed tomography. Germline V gene sequence: CDR1 SQVTM, CDR2 ANQGSEA. V was pared by 3 bases and J by 0 bases, with 7 bases of the junction left unmatched. The CDR3 spans 16 residues. This record comes from a study of Graves' ophthalmopathy and Graves' hyperthyroidism.

Material: peripheral blood or thyroid tissue (not recorded which). The chain recombines TRBV29-1 with TRBJ1-3; 8 nucleotides agree with TRBD1. The TCR was taken from an adult man with Graves' hyperthyroidism. As DNA, the CDR3 is TGCAGCGTTGAGGCAGGGGGCGCGAGCTCTGGAAACACCATATATTTT. It specifies CSVEAGGASSGNTIYF.